Listed below are T cell receptor beta chains from one sample, sequenced in a study of OX40 agonist ivuxolimab in advanced cancers. Profiled with immunoSEQ multiplex PCR; TCRdb holds only in-frame clones, not every one. The table lists 78,000 or so clones, about nine tenths of them singletons. The material was CD4+ or CD8+ T cells sorted from blood, obtained in a trial of the OX40 agonist ivuxolimab. Receptors originate from an adult with an advanced solid tumor such as melanoma, head and neck, liver or kidney cancer. CDR3s include the opening cysteine and the closing phenylalanine or tryptophan. The D gene is left open where the match is weak. Where a row states a size, it is once, few, many or the class of an expanded clone; other rows omit it.

clone_size j_call d_call v_call cdr3_nt cdr3_aa
. TRBJ1-5 . TRBV15 TGTGCCACCAGCAGAGGGTACAACCAGCCCCAGCATTTT CATSRGYNQPQHF
. TRBJ1-5 . TRBV28 TGTGCCAGCCCCCCCCATGGCGCTAGCAATCAGCCCCAGCATTTT CASPPHGASNQPQHF
. TRBJ1-2 TRBD1 TRBV6-5 TGTGCCAGCAGTTTCCGTGGAGGGGGCGACTATGGCTACACCTTC CASSFRGGGDYGYTF
. TRBJ1-3 TRBD1 TRBV6-5 TGTGCCAGCAGCCGAGACAGGGCCTTTGGAAACACCATATATTTT CASSRDRAFGNTIYF
. TRBJ1-2 . TRBV14 TGTGCCAGCAGCTCCCGGGACCTCTATGGCTACACCTTC CASSSRDLYGYTF
. TRBJ1-5 TRBD1 TRBV27 TGTGCCAGCAGGGGACAGGGGGTCGGGCAGCCCCAGCATTTT CASRGQGVGQPQHF
. TRBJ1-2 TRBD1 TRBV18 TGTGCCAGCTCATCACGGGACAGGCCTAACTATGGCTACACCTTC CASSSRDRPNYGYTF
. TRBJ2-3 TRBD2 TRBV6-1 TGTGCCAGCAGTGAAGCCCTTACTAGCGGGAGCACAGATACGCAGTATTTT CASSEALTSGSTDTQYF
. TRBJ1-5 . TRBV19 TGTGCCAGTAAGGACAGCAACTTAAATCAGCCCCAGCATTTT CASKDSNLNQPQHF
. TRBJ2-7 . TRBV28 TGTGCCAGCAGTTCGGCTTGGGAGCAGTACTTC CASSSAWEQYF
. TRBJ1-4 . TRBV2 TGTGCCAGCAGTGTGACAGCCTCAACTAATGAAAAACTGTTTTTT CASSVTASTNEKLFF
few TRBJ2-3 . TRBV7-3 TGTGCCAGCAGTTCCCAGGCCTCCACAGATACGCAGTATTTT CASSSQASTDTQYF
. TRBJ2-7 . TRBV23-1 TGCGCCAGCACCCTCCCAGCCGCAGAATACGAGCAGTACTTC CASTLPAAEYEQYF
. TRBJ2-5 . TRBV6-5 TGTGCCAGCGGCCTTCCGGGACCCCAAGAGACCCAGTACTTC CASGLPGPQETQYF
. TRBJ1-4 . TRBV6-7 TGTGCCAGCAGAGAGGGGTCTCCGCTGTTTTTT CASREGSPLFF
. TRBJ1-2 TRBD1 TRBV5-1 TGCGCCAGCAGCTTGGACCCCCAGGGGGGCTATGGCTACACCTTC CASSLDPQGGYGYTF
. TRBJ2-1 TRBD1 TRBV4-2 TGTGCCAGCAGCCAAAGGGACCGGGACAGTTACAATGAGCAGTTCTTC CASSQRDRDSYNEQFF
. TRBJ1-3 TRBD1 TRBV15 TGTGCCACCAGCAGAGATGGACAGGGGAGCTCTGGAAACACCATATATTTT CATSRDGQGSSGNTIYF
. TRBJ2-3 TRBD1 TRBV7-3 TGTGCCAGCAGCCTGGGGACAGGTAGCACAGATACGCAGTATTTT CASSLGTGSTDTQYF
once TRBJ2-5 . TRBV4-1 TGCGCCAGCAGCCAAGATTGGACATTAGAGACCCAGTACTTC CASSQDWTLETQYF
. TRBJ2-5 . TRBV5-1 TGCGCCAGCAGCTTGGGGGTTACCGTAGAGACCCAGTACTTC CASSLGVTVETQYF
. TRBJ2-3 TRBD2 TRBV18 TGTGCCAGCTCACCGGGACTAGCGGGAACAGATACGCAGTATTTT CASSPGLAGTDTQYF
. TRBJ2-1 . TRBV6-5 TGTGCCAGCCGGGGCAGGGGTAGTCGGCTGGAGCAGTTCTTC CASRGRGSRLEQFF
. TRBJ2-7 . TRBV5-6 TGTGCCAGCCAGGGGTCCTCCTACGAGCAGTACTTC CASQGSSYEQYF
. TRBJ2-1 TRBD2 TRBV25-1 TGTGCCAGCAGTCGGGGGGGATACAATGAGCAGTTCTTC CASSRGGYNEQFF